This record looks at one T cell receptor (beta chain) sequence and its context. Its antigen remains unknown. Clones were sequenced by immunoSEQ multiplex PCR, and TCRdb holds only the in-frame ones, with some missing. The sample has approximately 46,000 clones; over 70% are singletons. Anyone with autoimmune disease history or systemic immunosuppression was excluded. Trimming pared 2 bases from V and 7 bases from J, leaving 11 bases between. The V gene's germline CDR1 is MNHNS and CDR2 SASEGT. The CDR3 totals 14 residues. The entry originates in a study of OX40 agonist ivuxolimab in advanced cancers. Notes on the study in general: Expanded clones were, on average, more numerous among CD8+ T cells than CD4+. Low normalized T-cell clonal expansion was additionally recorded for some nonresponders. At 0.1 to 3.0 mg/kg, CD4+ and CD8+ blood T cells expanded clonally by week 6.

The chain has TRBV6-1 and TRBJ2-2, with D perhaps TRBD2 (6 bases). This material consisted of CD4+ or CD8+ T cells sorted from blood, taken in a trial of the OX40 agonist ivuxolimab. This TCR came from an adult with an advanced solid tumor such as melanoma, head and neck, liver or kidney cancer. The CDR3 bases are TGTGCCAGCAGTGAATCTCGGGGGTACGGGGAGCTGTTTTTT. Translated, it gives CASSESRGYGELFF.